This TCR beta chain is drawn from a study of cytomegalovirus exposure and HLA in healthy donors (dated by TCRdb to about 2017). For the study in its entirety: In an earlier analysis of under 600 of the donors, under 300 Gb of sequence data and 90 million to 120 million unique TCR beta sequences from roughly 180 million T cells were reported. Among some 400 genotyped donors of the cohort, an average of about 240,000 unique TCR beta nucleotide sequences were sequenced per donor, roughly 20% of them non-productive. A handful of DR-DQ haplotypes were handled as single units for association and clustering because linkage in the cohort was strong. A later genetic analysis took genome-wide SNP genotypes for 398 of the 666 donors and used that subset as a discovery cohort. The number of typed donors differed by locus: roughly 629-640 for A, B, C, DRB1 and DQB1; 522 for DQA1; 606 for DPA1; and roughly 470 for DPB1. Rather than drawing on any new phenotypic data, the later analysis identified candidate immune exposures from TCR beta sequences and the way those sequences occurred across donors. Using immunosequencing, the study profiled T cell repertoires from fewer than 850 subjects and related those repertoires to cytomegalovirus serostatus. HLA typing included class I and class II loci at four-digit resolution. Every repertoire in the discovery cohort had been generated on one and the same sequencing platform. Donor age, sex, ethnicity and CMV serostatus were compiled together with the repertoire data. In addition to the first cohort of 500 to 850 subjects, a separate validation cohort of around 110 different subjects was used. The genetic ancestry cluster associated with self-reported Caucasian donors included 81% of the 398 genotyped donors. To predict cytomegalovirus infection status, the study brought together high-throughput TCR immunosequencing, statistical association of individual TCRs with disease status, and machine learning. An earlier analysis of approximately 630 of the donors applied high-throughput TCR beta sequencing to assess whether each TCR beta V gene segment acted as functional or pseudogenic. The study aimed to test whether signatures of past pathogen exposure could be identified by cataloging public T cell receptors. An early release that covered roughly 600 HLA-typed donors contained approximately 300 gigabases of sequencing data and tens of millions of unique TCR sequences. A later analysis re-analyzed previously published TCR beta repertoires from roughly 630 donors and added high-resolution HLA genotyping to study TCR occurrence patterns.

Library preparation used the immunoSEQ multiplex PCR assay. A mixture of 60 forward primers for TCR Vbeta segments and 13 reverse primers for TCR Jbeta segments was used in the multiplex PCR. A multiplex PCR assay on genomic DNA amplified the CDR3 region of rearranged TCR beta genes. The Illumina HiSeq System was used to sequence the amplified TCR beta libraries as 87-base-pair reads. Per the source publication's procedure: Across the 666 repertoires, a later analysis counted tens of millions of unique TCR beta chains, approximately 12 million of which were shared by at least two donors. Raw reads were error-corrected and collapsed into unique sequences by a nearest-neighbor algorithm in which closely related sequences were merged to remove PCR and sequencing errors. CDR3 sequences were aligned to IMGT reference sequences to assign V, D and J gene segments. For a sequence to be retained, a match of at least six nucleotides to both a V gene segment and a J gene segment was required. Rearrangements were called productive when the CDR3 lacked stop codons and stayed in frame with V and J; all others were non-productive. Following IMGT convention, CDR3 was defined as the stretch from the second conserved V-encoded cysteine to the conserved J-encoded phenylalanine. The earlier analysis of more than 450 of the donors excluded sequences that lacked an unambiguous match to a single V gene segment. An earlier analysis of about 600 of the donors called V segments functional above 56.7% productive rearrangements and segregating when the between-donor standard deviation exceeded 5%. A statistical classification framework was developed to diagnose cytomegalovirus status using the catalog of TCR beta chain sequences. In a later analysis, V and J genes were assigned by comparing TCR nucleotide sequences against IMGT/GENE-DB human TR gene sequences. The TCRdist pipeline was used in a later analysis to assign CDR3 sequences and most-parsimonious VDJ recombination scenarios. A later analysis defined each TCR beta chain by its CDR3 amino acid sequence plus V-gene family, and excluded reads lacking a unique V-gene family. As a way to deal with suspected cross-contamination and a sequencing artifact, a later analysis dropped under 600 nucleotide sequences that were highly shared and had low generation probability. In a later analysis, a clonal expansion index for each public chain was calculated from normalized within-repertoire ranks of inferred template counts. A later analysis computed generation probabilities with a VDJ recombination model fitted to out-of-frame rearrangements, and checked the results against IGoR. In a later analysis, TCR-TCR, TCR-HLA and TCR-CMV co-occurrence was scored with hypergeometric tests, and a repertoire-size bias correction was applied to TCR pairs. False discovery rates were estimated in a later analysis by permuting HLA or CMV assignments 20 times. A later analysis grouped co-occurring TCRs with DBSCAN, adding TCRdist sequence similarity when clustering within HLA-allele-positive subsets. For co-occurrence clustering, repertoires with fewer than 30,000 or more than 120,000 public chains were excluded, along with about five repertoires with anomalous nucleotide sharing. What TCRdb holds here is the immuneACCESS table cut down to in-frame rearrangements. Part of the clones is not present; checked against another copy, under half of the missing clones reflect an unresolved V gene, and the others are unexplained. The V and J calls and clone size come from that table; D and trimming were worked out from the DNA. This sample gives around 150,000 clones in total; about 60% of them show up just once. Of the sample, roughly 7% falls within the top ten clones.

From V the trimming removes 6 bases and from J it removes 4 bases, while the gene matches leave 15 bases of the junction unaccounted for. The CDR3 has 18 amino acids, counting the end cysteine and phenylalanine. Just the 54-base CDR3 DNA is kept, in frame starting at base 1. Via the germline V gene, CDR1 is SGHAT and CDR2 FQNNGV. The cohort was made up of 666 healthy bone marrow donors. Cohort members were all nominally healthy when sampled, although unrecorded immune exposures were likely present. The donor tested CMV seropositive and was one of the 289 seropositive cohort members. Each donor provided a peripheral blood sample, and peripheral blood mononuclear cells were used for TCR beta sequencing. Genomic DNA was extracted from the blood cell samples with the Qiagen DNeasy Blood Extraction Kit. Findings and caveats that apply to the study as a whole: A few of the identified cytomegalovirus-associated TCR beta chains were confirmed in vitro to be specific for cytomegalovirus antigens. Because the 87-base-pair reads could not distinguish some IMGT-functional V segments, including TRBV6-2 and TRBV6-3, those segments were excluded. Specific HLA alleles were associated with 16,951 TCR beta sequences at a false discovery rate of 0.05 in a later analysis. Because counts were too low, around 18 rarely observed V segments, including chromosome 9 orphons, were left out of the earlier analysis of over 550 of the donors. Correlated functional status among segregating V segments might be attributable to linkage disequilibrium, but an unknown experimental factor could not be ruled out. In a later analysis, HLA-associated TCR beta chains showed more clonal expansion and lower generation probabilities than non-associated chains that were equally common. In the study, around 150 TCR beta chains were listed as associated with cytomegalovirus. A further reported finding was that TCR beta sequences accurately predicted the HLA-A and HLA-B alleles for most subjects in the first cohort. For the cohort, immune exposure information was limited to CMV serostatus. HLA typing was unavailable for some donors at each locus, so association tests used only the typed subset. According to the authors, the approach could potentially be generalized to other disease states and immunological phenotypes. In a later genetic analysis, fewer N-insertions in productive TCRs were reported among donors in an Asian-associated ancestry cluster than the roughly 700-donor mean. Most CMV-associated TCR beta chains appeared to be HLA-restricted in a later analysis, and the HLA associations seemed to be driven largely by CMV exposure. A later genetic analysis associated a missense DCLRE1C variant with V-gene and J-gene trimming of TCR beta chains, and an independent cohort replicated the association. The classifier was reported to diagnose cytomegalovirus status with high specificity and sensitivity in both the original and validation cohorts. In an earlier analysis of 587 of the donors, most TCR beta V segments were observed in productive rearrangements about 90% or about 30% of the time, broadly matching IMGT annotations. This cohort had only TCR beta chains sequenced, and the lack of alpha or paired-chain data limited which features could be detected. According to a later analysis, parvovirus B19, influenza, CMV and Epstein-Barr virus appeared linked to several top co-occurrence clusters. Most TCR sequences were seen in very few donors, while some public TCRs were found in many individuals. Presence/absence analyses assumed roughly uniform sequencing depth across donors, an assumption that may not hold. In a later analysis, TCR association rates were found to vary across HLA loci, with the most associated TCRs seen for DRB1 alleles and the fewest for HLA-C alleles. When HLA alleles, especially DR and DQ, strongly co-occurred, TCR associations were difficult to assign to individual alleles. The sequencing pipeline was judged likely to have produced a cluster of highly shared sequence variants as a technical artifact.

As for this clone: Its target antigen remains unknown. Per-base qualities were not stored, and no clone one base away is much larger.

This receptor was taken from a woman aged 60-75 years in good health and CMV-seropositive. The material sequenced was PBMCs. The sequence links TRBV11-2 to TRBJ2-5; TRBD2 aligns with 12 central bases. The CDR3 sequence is CASRPRTSGTSVLETQYF. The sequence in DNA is TGTGCCAGCAGACCTAGGACTAGCGGGACCTCAGTGCTAGAGACCCAGTACTTC. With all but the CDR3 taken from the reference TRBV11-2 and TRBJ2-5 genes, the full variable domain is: EAGVAQSPRYKIIEKRQSVAFWCNPISGHATLYWYQQILGQGPKLLIQFQNNGVVDDSQLPKDRFSAERLKGVDSTLKIQPAKLEDSAVYLCASRPRTSGTSVLETQYFGPGTRLLVL.